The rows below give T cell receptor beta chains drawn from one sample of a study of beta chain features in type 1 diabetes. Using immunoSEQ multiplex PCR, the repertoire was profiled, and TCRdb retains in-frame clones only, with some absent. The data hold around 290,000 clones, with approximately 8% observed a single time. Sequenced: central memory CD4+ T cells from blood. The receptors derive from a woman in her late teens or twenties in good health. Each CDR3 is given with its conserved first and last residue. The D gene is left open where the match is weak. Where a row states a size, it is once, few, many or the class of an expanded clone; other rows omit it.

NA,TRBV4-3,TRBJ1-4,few,CASSQDKGVEKLFF,TGCGCCAGCAGCCAAGATAAGGGGGTAGAAAAACTGTTTTTT
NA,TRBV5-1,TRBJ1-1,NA,CASSLEGGSEAFF,TGCGCCAGCAGCTTGGAAGGTGGCTCTGAAGCTTTCTTT
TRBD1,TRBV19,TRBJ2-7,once,CASSITGTGAYEQYF,TGTGCCAGTAGTATCACCGGGACAGGGGCCTACGAGCAGTACTTC
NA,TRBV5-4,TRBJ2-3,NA,CASSLGSDSQKDTQYF,TGTGCCAGCAGCTTGGGGTCCGACAGTCAGAAAGATACGCAGTATTTT
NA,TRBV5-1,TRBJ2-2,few,CASSRGTHYTGELFF,TGCGCCAGCAGCCGCGGGACCCACTACACCGGGGAGCTGTTTTTT
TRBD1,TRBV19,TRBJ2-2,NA,CASSLRGKATGELFF,TGTGCCAGTAGTCTCAGGGGGAAGGCGACCGGGGAGCTGTTTTTT
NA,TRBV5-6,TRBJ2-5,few,CASSDTASGETQYF,TGTGCCAGCAGCGATACAGCTTCGGGAGAGACCCAGTACTTC
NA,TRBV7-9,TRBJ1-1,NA,CASSSMRKNTEAFF,TGTGCCAGCAGCTCCATGAGGAAGAACACTGAAGCTTTCTTT
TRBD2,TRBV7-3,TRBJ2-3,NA,CASSLTSGRPGDTQYF,TGTGCCAGCAGCTTGACTAGCGGGAGGCCAGGGGATACGCAGTATTTT
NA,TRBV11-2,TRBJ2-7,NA,CASSQIRGEEYF,TGTGCCAGCAGCCAAATTCGAGGGGAGGAGTACTTC
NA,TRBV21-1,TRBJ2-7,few,CASSNKAGRGESSSYEQYF,TGTGCCAGCAGCAATAAGGCCGGGCGAGGGGAATCGAGCTCCTACGAGCAGTACTTC
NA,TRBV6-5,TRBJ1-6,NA,CASSYVSYNSPLHF,TGTGCCAGCAGTTATGTCTCCTATAATTCACCCCTCCACTTT
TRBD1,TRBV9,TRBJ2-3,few,CASSPRQGGTDTQYF,TGTGCCAGCAGCCCCAGACAGGGGGGGACAGATACGCAGTATTTT
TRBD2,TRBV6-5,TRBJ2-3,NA,CASSEIIGGTDTQYF,TGTGCCAGCAGCGAGATCATCGGGGGGACAGATACGCAGTATTTT
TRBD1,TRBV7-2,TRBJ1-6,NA,CASSRQGSAYNSPLHF,TGTGCCAGCAGCCGACAGGGATCGGCCTATAATTCACCCCTCCACTTT
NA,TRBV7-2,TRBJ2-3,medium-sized,CASGADGNTDTQYF,TGTGCCAGCGGGGCAGATGGGAACACAGATACGCAGTATTTT
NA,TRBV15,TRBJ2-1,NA,CATMIGTSHYNEQFF,TGTGCCACCATGATCGGGACTTCTCATTACAATGAGCAGTTCTTC
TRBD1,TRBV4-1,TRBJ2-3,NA,CASSHSLTGEGTDTQYF,TGCGCCAGCAGCCATAGCTTGACAGGGGAAGGAACAGATACGCAGTATTTT
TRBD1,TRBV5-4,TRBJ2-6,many,CASSPNPGGSGANVLTF,TGTGCCAGCAGCCCAAATCCAGGGGGCTCTGGGGCCAACGTCCTGACTTTC
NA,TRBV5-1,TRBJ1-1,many,CASSLDSLPNTEAFF,TGCGCCAGCAGCTTGGACAGCTTGCCGAACACTGAAGCTTTCTTT
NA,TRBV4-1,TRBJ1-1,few,CASSRDGMNTEAFF,TGCGCCAGCAGCAGGGATGGCATGAACACTGAAGCTTTCTTT
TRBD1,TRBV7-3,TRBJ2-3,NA,CASSPSPPGQGTDTQYF,TGTGCCAGCAGCCCCTCCCCGCCGGGACAGGGCACAGATACGCAGTATTTT
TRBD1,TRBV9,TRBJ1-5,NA,CASSVRVGQGIPPQHF,TGTGCCAGCAGCGTACGGGTGGGACAGGGAATCCCGCCCCAGCATTTT
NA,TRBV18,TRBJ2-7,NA,CASSPLAYEQYF,TGTGCCAGCTCACCACTAGCCTACGAGCAGTACTTC
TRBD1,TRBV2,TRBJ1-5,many,CASSRDRGRQPQHF,TGTGCCAGCAGTCGGGACAGGGGTAGGCAGCCCCAGCATTTT
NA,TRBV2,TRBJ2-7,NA,CASKQGIAYEQYF,TGTGCCAGCAAACAGGGAATAGCCTACGAGCAGTACTTC
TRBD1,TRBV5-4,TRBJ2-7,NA,CASSQARRQGLYEQYF,TGTGCCAGCAGCCAGGCCCGGAGACAGGGATTATACGAGCAGTACTTC
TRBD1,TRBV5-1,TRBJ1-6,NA,CASKEGASNNSPLHF,TGCGCCAGCAAGGAGGGGGCGTCTAATAATTCACCCCTCCACTTT
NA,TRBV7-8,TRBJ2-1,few,CASSAQGRGPYNEQFF,TGTGCCAGCAGCGCCCAGGGGCGCGGCCCCTACAATGAGCAGTTCTTC
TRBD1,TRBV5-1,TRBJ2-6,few,CASSFSRDRGLGANVLTF,TGCGCCAGCAGCTTTAGTAGGGACAGGGGGCTTGGGGCCAACGTCCTGACTTTC
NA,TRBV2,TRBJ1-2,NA,CASSDYGFNPPLGYTF,TGTGCCAGCAGTGATTATGGGTTTAACCCTCCTCTGGGGTACACCTTC
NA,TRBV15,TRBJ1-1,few,CATSRDLKAGTEAFF,TGTGCCACCAGCAGAGATCTCAAGGCAGGCACTGAAGCTTTCTTT
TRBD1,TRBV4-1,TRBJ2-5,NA,CASSPRGQVGIETQYF,TGCGCCAGCAGCCCACGGGGACAGGTGGGCATAGAGACCCAGTACTTC
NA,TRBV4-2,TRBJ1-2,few,CASSQGQRASGGYTF,TGTGCCAGCAGCCAAGGACAGCGAGCGTCCGGGGGCTACACCTTC
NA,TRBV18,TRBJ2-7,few,CASSRDTFYEQYF,TGTGCCAGCTCACGGGACACATTCTACGAGCAGTACTTC
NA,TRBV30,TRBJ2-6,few,CAWSPPGRRSGANVLTF,TGTGCCTGGAGCCCCCCGGGCCGCCGCTCTGGGGCCAACGTCCTGACTTTC
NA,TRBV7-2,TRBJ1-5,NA,CASSFVRGDQPQHF,TGTGCCAGCAGCTTCGTCAGGGGCGATCAGCCCCAGCATTTT
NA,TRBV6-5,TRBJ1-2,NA,CASSLESNYGYTF,TGTGCCAGCAGCCTAGAGTCTAACTATGGCTACACCTTC
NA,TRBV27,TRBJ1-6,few,CASSLSRANNSPLHF,TGTGCCAGCAGTTTATCTAGGGCCAATAATTCACCCCTCCACTTT
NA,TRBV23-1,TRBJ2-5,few,CASTCCQGETQYF,TGCGCCAGCACCTGCTGCCAGGGTGAGACCCAGTACTTC
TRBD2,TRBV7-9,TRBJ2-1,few,CASTIAGRGNEQFF,TGTGCCAGCACGATAGCGGGGAGAGGGAATGAGCAGTTCTTC
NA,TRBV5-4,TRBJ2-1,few,CASSLAVSEQFF,TGTGCCAGCAGCTTAGCGGTCTCCGAGCAGTTCTTC
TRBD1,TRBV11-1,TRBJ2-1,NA,CASSQWTGTSKQFF,TGTGCCAGCAGCCAATGGACAGGGACTTCCAAGCAGTTCTTC
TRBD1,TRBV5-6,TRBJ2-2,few,CASSWRTGWAGELFF,TGTGCCAGCAGCTGGAGGACAGGGTGGGCCGGGGAGCTGTTTTTT
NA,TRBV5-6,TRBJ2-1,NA,CASSLTHGDEQFF,TGTGCCAGCAGCCTCACTCACGGCGATGAGCAGTTCTTC
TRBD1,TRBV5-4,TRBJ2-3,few,CASSRRDRAPDTQYF,TGCGCCAGCAGCCGCCGGGACAGGGCCCCAGATACGCAGTATTTT
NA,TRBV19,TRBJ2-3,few,CASGRDTQYF,TGTGCCAGTGGAAGAGATACGCAGTATTTT